These 21 T cell receptor beta chains were all obtained from the same sample, sequenced in a study of shared clonotypes between healthy human individuals. TCRdb's table, derived via immunoSEQ multiplex PCR, lists solely in-frame clones and lacks some. This sample has around 500,000 clones, with approximately 80% found just once. The sequenced material came from PBMCs. These receptors came from a woman aged 40 to 50 in good health. Some clones in this sample may be carry-over from other donors' samples.

The rearrangement links TRBV7-9 to TRBJ2-3; D perhaps matches TRBD1 (5 bases). The ends were cut back, 1 base at V and 5 bases at J, with 10 bases in the middle. The CDR3 spans 14 residues. The germline CDR1 and CDR2 sequences are SEHNR and FQNEAQ (reference sequence). The CDR3 loop reads CASSLVQGGDTQYF. CDR3 bases: TGTGCCAGCAGCTTAGTGCAGGGTGGAGATACGCAGTATTTT.

In this sample, this clone turned up a few times. The rearrangement links TRBV7-2 to TRBJ2-7, with no clear D. Germline V gives CDR1 SGHTA, CDR2 FQGNSA. Trimming removed 0 bases from V and 3 bases from J, with 6 bases in between. The CDR3 contains 13 residues. CDR3 nucleotide sequence: TGTGCCAGCAGCTTAGCTTTGGGCTACGAGCAGTACTTC. This encodes CASSLALGYEQYF.

This clone was observed at least ten times. J is TRBJ2-3 and V is TRBV28; 8 bases align to TRBD2. Germline CDR1 MDHEN, CDR2 SYDVKM. The CDR3 sequence is 14 residues long. Losses at the gene ends were 0 bases for V and 5 bases for J; bases not matched to a gene: 1. CDR3 sequence reads: CASSLWGLGDTQYF. DNA of the CDR3: TGTGCCAGCAGTTTATGGGGACTAGGAGATACGCAGTATTTT.

This clone was observed a few times. The chain couples TRBV6-1 to TRBJ1-2; D not resolved. From germline, CDR1 is MNHNS and CDR2 SASEGT. Trimming took off 2 bases at V and 1 base at J, with 17 bases between the two ends. CDR3 size: 17 residues. CDR3 in DNA: TGTGCCAGCAGTGAAACTTATATGACCCTAGGTAACTATGGCTACACCTTC. It translates to CASSETYMTLGNYGYTF.

This clone was seen at least ten times. The chain joins TRBV25-1 to TRBJ2-7, with D perhaps given as TRBD1 or TRBD2 (5 bases each). V was shortened by 6 bases and J by 5 bases, with 11 bases between the two germline ends. Germline CDR1 reads MGHDK; CDR2 reads SYGVNS. This CDR3 region has 12 residues. The CDR3 loop is CASSRESDEQYF. DNA of the CDR3: TGTGCCAGCAGCAGGGAGTCGGACGAGCAGTACTTC.

The J gene is TRBJ2-2, the V gene TRBV28; D ambiguous. CDR1 MDHEN and CDR2 SYDVKM come from the germline V gene. V lost 6 bases and J lost 8, with 16 bases in between. CDR3 length equals 14 residues. The CDR3 loop reads CASSILGSGGELFF. Written as DNA, the CDR3 is TGTGCCAGCAGCATCCTTGGGTCTGGGGGGGAGCTGTTTTTT. The variable domain in full, completed from reference TRBV28 and TRBJ2-2, reads DVKVTQSSRYLVKRTGEKVFLECVQDMDHENMFWYRQDPGLGLRLIYFSYDVKMKEKGDIPEGYSVSREKKERFSLILESASTNQTSMYLCASSILGSGGELFFGEGSRLTVL.

This chain uses TRBV19 with TRBJ2-7, with TRBD2 identical over 9 bases. After removal of 3 bases from V and 2 bases from J, the junction contained 5 bases not matched to a gene. CDR1 is LNHDA, CDR2 SQIVND, per germline (reference sequence). This CDR3 comprises 15 residues. The CDR3 loop reads CASSMSTSGPYEQYF. The CDR3 bases are TGTGCCAGTAGTATGTCGACTAGCGGACCCTACGAGCAGTACTTC.

The chain uses TRBV5-1 and TRBJ2-3; the match to TRBD2 covers 9 bases. This CDR3 is 16 amino acids long. The J segment lost 4 bases and the V segment lost 0 bases, leaving 6 bases of the junction unmatched. The V gene's germline CDR1 is SGHRS and CDR2 YFSETQ. Here the CDR3 DNA reads TGCGCCAGCAGCTTGGTAGCGGGAGCAGCGTCAGATACGCAGTATTTT. This encodes CASSLVAGAASDTQYF.

Note on this clone: The sample holds other DNA sequences that translate to the same CDR3. V gene TRBV30 combines with J gene TRBJ2-7, with D hard to call. With 0 bases removed from V and 4 bases from J, the gap between germline ends came to 7 bases. CDR1 GTSNPN and CDR2 SVGIG come from the germline V gene (reference sequence). The CDR3 sequence is 12 residues long. CDR3 nucleotide sequence: TGTGCCTGGAGTGTCGGCGGATACGAGCAGTACTTC. Translation gives CAWSVGGYEQYF.

This clone was detected only once. V is TRBV28 and J is TRBJ2-7; D is ambiguous. V was clipped by 1 base and J by 6 bases, with 7 bases between them. The germline CDR1 and CDR2 sequences are MDHEN and SYDVKM. The CDR3 runs 12 residues. The CDR3 bases are TGTGCCAGCAGTTTATTGGGGTTCGAGCAGTACTTC. This translates into CASSLLGFEQYF.

The rearrangement joins TRBV5-8 to TRBJ2-7, with TRBD1 identical over 7 bases. The V and J ends lost 4 bases and 2 bases, in that order; junction bases with no gene match: 9. Germline V gene sequence: CDR1 SGHTS, CDR2 YDEGEE. The CDR3 runs to 15 residues. CDR3 sequence reads: CASSHHRQGTYEQYF. The CDR3 DNA reads as TGTGCCAGCAGCCACCACCGACAGGGAACCTACGAGCAGTACTTC.

The rearrangement uses TRBV7-6 and TRBJ1-2; D unclear. Germline V gene lookup returns CDR1 SGHVS and CDR2 FNYEAQ. The length of the CDR3 is 13 residues. Trimming stripped 2 bases from V and 2 bases from J, with 6 bases between. Here the CDR3 DNA reads TGTGCCAGCAGCTTATGGCCGAACTATGGCTACACCTTC. This codes for CASSLWPNYGYTF.

In nucleotides, the CDR3 is TGCAGCGGAGCTAGCGAGTACAATGAGCAGTTCTTC. Its protein product is CSGASEYNEQFF. The chain employs TRBV29-1 and TRBJ2-1; TRBD2 is a possible D gene (6 bases). The CDR3 covers 12 residues. V lost 7 bases and J 4 bases, leaving 11 bases between the germline ends. Germline-derived CDR1 and CDR2 are SQVTM and ANQGSEA.

This rearrangement joins TRBV7-2 to TRBJ2-1; D tentatively reads TRBD1 or TRBD2 (5 bases each). Trimming stripped 3 bases from V and 8 bases from J, with 20 bases between. The CDR3 consists of 16 residues. The germline CDR1 and CDR2 sequences are SGHTA and FQGNSA. DNA for the CDR3: TGTGCCAGCAGCTTCGGGCTTGGCCCAGGGCGGGATGAGCAGTTCTTC. This codes for CASSFGLGPGRDEQFF. Drawing the rest from reference TRBV7-2 and TRBJ2-1, the complete variable domain is GAGVSQSPSNKVTEKGKDVELRCDPISGHTALYWYRQSLGQGLEFLIYFQGNSAPDKSGLPSDRFSAERTGGSVSTLTIQRTQQEDSAVYLCASSFGLGPGRDEQFFGPGTRLTVL.

This chain joins TRBV4-2 and TRBJ1-1; 10 bases fit TRBD1. V lost 3 bases to trimming and J lost 12 bases; unmatched junction nucleotides: 16. The CDR3 contains 16 residues. Looked up from germline, CDR1 is LGHNA and CDR2 is YNFKEQ. The CDR3 sequence: CASSQDRGGSRMRTFF. DNA for the CDR3: TGTGCCAGCAGCCAGGACAGGGGGGGAAGCCGGATGAGGACTTTCTTT.

The chain joins TRBV9 to TRBJ2-2, with TRBD2 matching 9 bases. V dropped 2 bases and J dropped 7; count of bases not matched to a gene: 6. The germline CDR1 and CDR2 sequences are SGDLS and YYNGEE. CDR3 length equals 15 residues. The CDR3 protein is CASSVSGRHGGELFF. The CDR3, as DNA: TGTGCCAGCAGCGTCAGCGGGAGGCACGGCGGGGAGCTGTTTTTT.

The genes are TRBV18 and TRBJ1-2; D perhaps matches TRBD1 (6 bases). CDR1 is KGHSH, CDR2 LQKENI, per germline. V was shortened by 5 bases and J by 2 bases, with 9 bases between the two germline ends. The CDR3 covers 13 residues. The DNA for the CDR3 is TGTGCCAGCTCAGGCGGACAGAACTATGGCTACACCTTC. Its translation: CASSGGQNYGYTF.

The chain links TRBV10-3 to TRBJ1-1; 9 bases fit TRBD1. V was clipped by 6 bases and J by 3 bases; unmatched bases: 8. This CDR3 has 15 residues. Germline V gives CDR1 ENHRY, CDR2 SYGVKD. CDR3 loop: CAISPTGDRDTEAFF. CDR3 in DNA: TGTGCCATCAGCCCGACGGGGGACAGGGACACTGAAGCTTTCTTT.

The chain recombines TRBV28 with TRBJ1-2; D possibly corresponds to TRBD1 (5 bases). Germline values: CDR1 MDHEN, CDR2 SYDVKM. The CDR3 runs to 13 residues. Trimming took off 3 bases at V and 9 bases at J, with 14 bases between the two ends. The DNA for the CDR3 is TGTGCCAGCAGTTTTTTACGGACAACTAGCTACACCTTC. This encodes CASSFLRTTSYTF.

The chain links TRBV9 to TRBJ2-6; no clear D. CDR1 is SGDLS, CDR2 YYNGEE, per germline. The germline V and J ends were trimmed by 2 bases and 1 base, with 10 bases remaining between them. The CDR3 runs to 16 residues. CDR3 sequence (DNA): TGTGCCAGCAGCGTCTCCCTAGGGTCTGGGGCCAACGTCCTGACTTTC. It is translated as CASSVSLGSGANVLTF. Full variable domain (rest looked up from reference TRBV9 and TRBJ2-6): DSGVTQTPKHLITATGQRVTLRCSPRSGDLSVYWYQQSLDQGLQFLIQYYNGEERAKGNILERFSAQQFPDLHSELNLSSLELGDSALYFCASSVSLGSGANVLTFGAGSRLTVL.

V and J are TRBV10-3 and TRBJ1-1; TRBD1 might be the D (5 bases). From germline, CDR1 is ENHRY and CDR2 SYGVKD. Trimming shortened V by 2 bases and J by 5 bases, and 12 bases separated the two germline ends. The CDR3 sequence is 14 residues long. The CDR3 reads CAISEREGSTEAFF. CDR3 bases: TGTGCCATCAGTGAGAGGGAGGGGTCGACTGAAGCTTTCTTT.